This record concerns one T cell receptor (beta chain) sequence. Its specific antigen is unknown. This sample was taken from a study of T cells expressing NK-cell markers (dated by TCRdb to the early 2020s). In terms of the full investigation: Seven or eight donors provided sorted CD3+CD56+NKG2C+, CD3+CD56+NKG2C- and CD3+CD56-NKG2C+ T-cell subsets, whose TCR beta-chain repertoires were profiled. Sequencing of the libraries produced 2 x 150 bp reads on Illumina HiSeq 2000/2500, MiSeq or NextSeq. Randomly selected healthy volunteers, three men and five women, were used as the eight sequenced donors. Among the eight sequenced donors, only one was HCMV-seronegative, while the other seven were HCMV-seropositive. Study-wide conclusions, independent of this receptor: Those dominant clonotypes were again the most abundant among CD3+CD56-NKG2C+ cells in a handful of donors, at about 28.3-60.1%. It remained unclear whether the expanded NKG2C-expressing T cell clones were specific for HCMV antigens. In over five donors, the dominant CD3+CD56+NKG2C+ clonotypes were among the top 10 CD8+ clonotypes and accounted for about 1.0-8% of CD8+ T cells.

The data were produced on an Illumina HiSeq 2000. TCR beta cDNA libraries were prepared using 5'RACE template switching, which introduced a universal primer site and unique molecular identifiers. Synthesis of cDNA was primed from the TCR beta constant segment and was followed by two consecutive PCR amplification steps. The authors' pipeline ran thus. MIGEC handled demultiplexing of the reads and grouping by UMI, while MiTCR was used to assemble and quantify clonotypes. To exclude erroneous sequences, only TCR cDNA sequences supported by at least two reads were retained. The tcR package was used for downstream repertoire analysis, and clonotypes were matched across fractions by CDR3 nucleotide sequence plus V segment. Antigen specificity was annotated against VDJdb with VDJmatch, allowing one amino acid substitution in CDR3. TCRdb reprocessed the reads, and each CDR3 protein sequence is entered once, without DNA. Clone size and V and J calls follow TCRdb, not the original study. The sample table records 150,000 or so distinct CDR3 sequences. The ten largest clones represent about 18% of the sample.

HCMV serostatus was determined by detecting HCMV-specific IgG in serum with a commercial ELISA kit. Ficoll density gradient centrifugation was used to isolate peripheral blood mononuclear cells from blood. CDR3 length: 11 amino acids, cysteine to phenylalanine. The coding DNA is unavailable. Taken from the germline V gene, the CDR1 and CDR2 loops are SNHLY and FYNNEI. This chain is built from TRBV2 and TRBJ2-3. The clonotype comes from a woman aged 18 to 69 in good health. Specimen: blood T cells: a sorted CD56 or NKG2C T cell subset, CD4+ or CD8+ T cells, or bulk PBMC T cells (not recorded which). The CDR3 region: CASSVGDTQYF.